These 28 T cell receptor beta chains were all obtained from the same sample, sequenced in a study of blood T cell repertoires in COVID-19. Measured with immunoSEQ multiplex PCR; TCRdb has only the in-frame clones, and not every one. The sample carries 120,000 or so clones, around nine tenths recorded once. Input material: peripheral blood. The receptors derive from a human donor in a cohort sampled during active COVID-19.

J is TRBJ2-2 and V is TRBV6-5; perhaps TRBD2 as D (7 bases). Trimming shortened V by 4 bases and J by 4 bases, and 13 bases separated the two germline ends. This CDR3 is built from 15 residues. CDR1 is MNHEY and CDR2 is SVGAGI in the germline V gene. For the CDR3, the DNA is TGTGCCAGCAGTTTGGGGCGGGGGCCCACCGGGGAGCTGTTTTTT. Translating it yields CASSLGRGPTGELFF.

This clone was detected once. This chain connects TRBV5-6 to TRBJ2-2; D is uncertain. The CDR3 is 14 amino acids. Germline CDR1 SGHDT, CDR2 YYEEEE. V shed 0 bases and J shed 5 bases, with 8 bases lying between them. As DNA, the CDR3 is TGTGCCAGCAGCTTGGCCTCAGGTACCGGGGAGCTGTTTTTT. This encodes CASSLASGTGELFF.

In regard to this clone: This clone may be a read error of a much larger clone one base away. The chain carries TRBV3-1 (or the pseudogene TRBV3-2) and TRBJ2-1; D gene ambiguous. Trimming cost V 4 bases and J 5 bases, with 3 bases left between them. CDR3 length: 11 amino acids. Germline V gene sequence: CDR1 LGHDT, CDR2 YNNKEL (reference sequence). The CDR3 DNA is TGTGCCAGCAGCCTTAACAATGAGCAGTTCTTC. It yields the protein CASSLNNEQFF.

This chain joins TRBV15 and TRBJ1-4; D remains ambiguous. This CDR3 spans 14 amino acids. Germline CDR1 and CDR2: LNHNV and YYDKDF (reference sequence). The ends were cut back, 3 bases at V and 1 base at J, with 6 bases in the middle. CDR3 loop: CATSSQLTNEKLFF. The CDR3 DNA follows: TGTGCCACCAGCAGCCAACTAACTAATGAAAAACTGTTTTTT.

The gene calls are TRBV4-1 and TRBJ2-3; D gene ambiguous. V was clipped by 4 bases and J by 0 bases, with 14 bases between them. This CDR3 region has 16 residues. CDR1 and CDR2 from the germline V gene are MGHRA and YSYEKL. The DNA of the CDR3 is TGCGCCAGCAGCCTACTTAGCCGATCTAGCACAGATACGCAGTATTTT. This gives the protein CASSLLSRSSTDTQYF.

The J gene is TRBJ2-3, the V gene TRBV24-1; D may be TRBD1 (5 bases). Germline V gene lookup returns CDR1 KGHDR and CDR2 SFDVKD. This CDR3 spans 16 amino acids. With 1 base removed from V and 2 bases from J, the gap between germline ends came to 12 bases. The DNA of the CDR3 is TGTGCCACCAGTGATTTAGCAGGGTGGAACACAGATACGCAGTATTTT. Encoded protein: CATSDLAGWNTDTQYF.

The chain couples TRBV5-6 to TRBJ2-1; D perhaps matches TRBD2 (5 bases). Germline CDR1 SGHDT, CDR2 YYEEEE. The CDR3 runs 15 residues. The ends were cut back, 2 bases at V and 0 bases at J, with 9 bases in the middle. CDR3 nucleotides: TGTGCCAGCAGCTTAGCGGTGAGCTCCTACAATGAGCAGTTCTTC. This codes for CASSLAVSSYNEQFF.

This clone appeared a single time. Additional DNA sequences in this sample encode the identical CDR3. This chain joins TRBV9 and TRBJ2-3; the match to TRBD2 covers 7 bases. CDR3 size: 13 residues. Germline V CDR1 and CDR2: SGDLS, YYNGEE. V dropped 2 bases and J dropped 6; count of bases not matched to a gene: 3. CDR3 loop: CASSVGGSDTQYF. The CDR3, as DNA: TGTGCCAGCAGCGTGGGGGGGTCTGATACGCAGTATTTT.

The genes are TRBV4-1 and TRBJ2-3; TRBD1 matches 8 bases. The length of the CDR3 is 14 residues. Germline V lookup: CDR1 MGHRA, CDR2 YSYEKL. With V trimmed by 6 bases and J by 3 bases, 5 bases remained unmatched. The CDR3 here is CASRRTGTTDTQYF. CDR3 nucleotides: TGCGCCAGCAGAAGGACAGGGACAACAGATACGCAGTATTTT.

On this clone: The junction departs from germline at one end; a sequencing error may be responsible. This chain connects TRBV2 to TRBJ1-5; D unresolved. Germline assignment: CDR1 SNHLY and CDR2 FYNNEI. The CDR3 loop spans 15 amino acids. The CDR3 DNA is TGTGCCAACAGTGAACAAGGAGGGTACGGTCAGCCCCAGCATTTT. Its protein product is CANSEQGGYGQPQHF.

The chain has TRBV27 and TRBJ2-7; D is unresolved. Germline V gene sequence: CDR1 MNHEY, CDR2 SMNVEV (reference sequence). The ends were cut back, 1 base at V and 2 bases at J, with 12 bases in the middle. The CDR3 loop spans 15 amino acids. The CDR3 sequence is CASSLFPGRTYEQYF. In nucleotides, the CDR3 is TGTGCCAGCAGTTTATTCCCGGGTCGAACCTACGAGCAGTACTTC.

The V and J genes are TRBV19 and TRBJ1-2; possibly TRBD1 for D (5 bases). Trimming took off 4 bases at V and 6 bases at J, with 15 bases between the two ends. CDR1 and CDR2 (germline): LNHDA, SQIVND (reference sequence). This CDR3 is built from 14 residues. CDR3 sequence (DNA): TGTGCCAGTAGTAGGTACGCGCCAGGGAATGGCTACACCTTC. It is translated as CASSRYAPGNGYTF.

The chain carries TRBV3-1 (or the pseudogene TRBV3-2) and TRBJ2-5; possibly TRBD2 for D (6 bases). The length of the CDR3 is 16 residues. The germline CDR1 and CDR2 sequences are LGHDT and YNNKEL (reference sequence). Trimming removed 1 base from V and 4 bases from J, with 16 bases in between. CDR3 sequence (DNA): TGTGCCAGCAGCCAAGCGGGGGACTGGATTCCAGAGACCCAGTACTTC. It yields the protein CASSQAGDWIPETQYF.

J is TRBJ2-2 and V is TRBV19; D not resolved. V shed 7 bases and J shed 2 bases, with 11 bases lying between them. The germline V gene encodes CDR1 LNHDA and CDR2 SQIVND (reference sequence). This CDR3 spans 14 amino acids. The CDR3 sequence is CASKILLNTGELFF. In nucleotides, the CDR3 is TGTGCCAGTAAAATATTACTTAACACCGGGGAGCTGTTTTTT.

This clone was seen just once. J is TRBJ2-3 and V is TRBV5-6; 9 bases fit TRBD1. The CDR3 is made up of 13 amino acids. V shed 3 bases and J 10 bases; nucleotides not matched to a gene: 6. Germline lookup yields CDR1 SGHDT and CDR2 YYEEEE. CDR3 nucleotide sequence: TGTGCCAGCAGCTCACTGGGACAGGGAGCGCAGTATTTT. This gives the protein CASSSLGQGAQYF.

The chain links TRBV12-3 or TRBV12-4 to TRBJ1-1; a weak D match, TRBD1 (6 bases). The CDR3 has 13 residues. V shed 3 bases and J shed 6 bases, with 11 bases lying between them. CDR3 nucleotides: TGTGCCAGCAGTTTCGATAAGGGGGCTGAAGCTTTCTTT. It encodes CASSFDKGAEAFF.

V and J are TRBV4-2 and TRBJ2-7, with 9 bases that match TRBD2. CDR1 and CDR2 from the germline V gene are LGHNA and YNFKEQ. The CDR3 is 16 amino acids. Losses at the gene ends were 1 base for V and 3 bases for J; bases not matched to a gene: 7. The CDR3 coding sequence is TGTGCCAGCAGCCAAGCTAGGGCGGGGGGGGGCTACGAGCAGTACTTC. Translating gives CASSQARAGGGYEQYF.

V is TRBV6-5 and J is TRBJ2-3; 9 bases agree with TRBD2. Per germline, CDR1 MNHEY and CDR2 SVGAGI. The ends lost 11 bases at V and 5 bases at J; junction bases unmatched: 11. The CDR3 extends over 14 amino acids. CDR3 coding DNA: TGTGCCGTCGGGACTAGCTCGGGTGTAGATACGCAGTATTTT. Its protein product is CAVGTSSGVDTQYF.

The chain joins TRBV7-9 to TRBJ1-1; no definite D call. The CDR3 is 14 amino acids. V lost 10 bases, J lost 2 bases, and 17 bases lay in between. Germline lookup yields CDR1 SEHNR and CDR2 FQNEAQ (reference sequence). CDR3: CATTVLADNTEAFF. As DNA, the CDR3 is TGTGCCACCACCGTGTTGGCCGATAACACTGAAGCTTTCTTT.

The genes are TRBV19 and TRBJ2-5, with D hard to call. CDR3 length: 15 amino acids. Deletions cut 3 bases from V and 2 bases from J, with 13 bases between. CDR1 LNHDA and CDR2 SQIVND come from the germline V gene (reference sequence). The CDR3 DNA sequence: TGTGCCAGTAGTATTTCCATGACTGTTCAAGAGACCCAGTACTTC. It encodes CASSISMTVQETQYF. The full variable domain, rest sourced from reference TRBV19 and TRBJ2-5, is DGGITQSPKYLFRKEGQNVTLSCEQNLNHDAMYWYRQDPGQGLRLIYYSQIVNDFQKGDIAEGYSVSREKKESFPLTVTSAQKNPTAFYLCASSISMTVQETQYFGPGTRLLVL.

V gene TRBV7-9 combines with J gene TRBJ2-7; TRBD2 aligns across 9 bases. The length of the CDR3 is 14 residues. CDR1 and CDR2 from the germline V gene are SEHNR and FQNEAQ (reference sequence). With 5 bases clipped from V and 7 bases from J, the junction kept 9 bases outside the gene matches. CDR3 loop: CASSLSGRSWEQYF. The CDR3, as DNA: TGTGCCAGCAGCCTTAGCGGGAGATCCTGGGAGCAGTACTTC.

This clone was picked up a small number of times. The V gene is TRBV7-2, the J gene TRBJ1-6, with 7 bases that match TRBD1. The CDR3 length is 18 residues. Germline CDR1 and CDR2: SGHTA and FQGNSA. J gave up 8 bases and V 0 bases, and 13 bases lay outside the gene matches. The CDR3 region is CASSLAAPSTGRYSPLHF. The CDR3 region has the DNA TGTGCCAGCAGCTTAGCGGCCCCCTCGACAGGGAGGTATTCACCCCTCCACTTT. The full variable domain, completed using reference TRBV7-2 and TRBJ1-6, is GAGVSQSPSNKVTEKGKDVELRCDPISGHTALYWYRQSLGQGLEFLIYFQGNSAPDKSGLPSDRFSAERTGGSVSTLTIQRTQQEDSAVYLCASSLAAPSTGRYSPLHFGNGTRLTVT.

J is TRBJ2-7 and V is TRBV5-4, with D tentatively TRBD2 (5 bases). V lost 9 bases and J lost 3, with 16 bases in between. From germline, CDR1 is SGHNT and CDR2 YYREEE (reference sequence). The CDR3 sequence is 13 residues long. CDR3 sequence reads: CAIADGIHYEQYF. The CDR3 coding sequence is TGTGCCATCGCGGACGGGATTCACTACGAGCAGTACTTC.

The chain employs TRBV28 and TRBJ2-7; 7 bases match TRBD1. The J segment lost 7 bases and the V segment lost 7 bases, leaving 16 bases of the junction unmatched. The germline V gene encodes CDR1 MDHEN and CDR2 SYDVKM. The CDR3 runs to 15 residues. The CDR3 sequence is CASTSVGQRLGEQYF. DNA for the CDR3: TGTGCCAGCACCAGCGTGGGACAGCGATTAGGAGAGCAGTACTTC.

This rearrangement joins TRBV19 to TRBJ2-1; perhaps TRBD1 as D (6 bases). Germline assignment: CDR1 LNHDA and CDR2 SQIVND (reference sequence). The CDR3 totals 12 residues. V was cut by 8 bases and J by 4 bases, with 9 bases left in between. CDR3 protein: CASSRGYNEQFF. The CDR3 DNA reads TGTGCCAGTTCAAGGGGGTACAATGAGCAGTTCTTC.

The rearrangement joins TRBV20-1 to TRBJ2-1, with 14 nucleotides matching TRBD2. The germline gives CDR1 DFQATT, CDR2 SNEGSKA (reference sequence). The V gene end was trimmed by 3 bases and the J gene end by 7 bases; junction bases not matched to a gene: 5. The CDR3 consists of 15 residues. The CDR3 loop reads CSASGGTSGGNEQFF. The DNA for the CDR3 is TGCAGTGCTAGTGGAGGGACTAGCGGGGGTAATGAGCAGTTCTTC.

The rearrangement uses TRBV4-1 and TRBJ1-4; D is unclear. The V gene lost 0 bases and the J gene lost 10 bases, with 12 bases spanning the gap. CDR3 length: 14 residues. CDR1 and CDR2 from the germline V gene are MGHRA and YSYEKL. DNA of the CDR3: TGCGCCAGCAGCCAAGATCTGGCAGGTGGAAAACTGTTTTTT. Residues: CASSQDLAGGKLFF.

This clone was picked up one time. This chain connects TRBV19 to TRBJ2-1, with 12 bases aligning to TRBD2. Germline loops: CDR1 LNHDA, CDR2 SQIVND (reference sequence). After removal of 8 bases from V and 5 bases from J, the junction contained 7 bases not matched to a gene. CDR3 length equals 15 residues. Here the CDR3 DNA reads TGTGCCAGTTCGCTAGCGGGGGGGTACAACAATGAGCAGTTCTTC. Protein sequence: CASSLAGGYNNEQFF.